The 5 T cell receptor beta chains below all came from one sample that was sequenced in a study of T cell clonality in common variable immunodeficiency. Sequencing used immunoSEQ multiplex PCR; TCRdb keeps in-frame clones, though not all of them. This repertoire holds 40,000 to 55,000 clones, and none appear only once. Sequenced: peripheral blood mononuclear cells. These receptors all come from a person aged 18-70 years in good health.

Ten or more counts support this clone. The read stops 3 residues short of the end of the CDR3; the missing end is completed from the germline J gene. The V call is TRBV6-2 or TRBV6-3, the J call TRBJ2-3; D may be TRBD2 (5 bases). The V end lost 7 bases, the J end lost 2 bases, and 19 bases lay between the germline ends. This CDR3 has 16 amino acids. Germline V gene lookup returns CDR1 MNHEY and CDR2 SVGEGT. CDR3 bases read: TGTGCCAGCACCGACCGGTTAGCGACACTCACAGATACG. Encoded protein: CASTDRLATLTDT. The whole CDR3 protein is CASTDRLATLTDTQYF.

This clone has just a few counts. The DNA ends 3 residues before the CDR3 does, and the rest of the CDR3 is filled in from the germline J gene. This sequence joins TRBV18 and TRBJ1-1, with D possibly being TRBD1 (5 bases). CDR1 KGHSH and CDR2 LQKENI come from the germline V gene. There are 13 residues in the CDR3. Trimming took 6 bases from V and 6 from J, leaving 14 bases between them. The sequenced CDR3 bases are TGTGCCAGCTCCCCCCGGGGGTTGCCTGAA. Its translation is CASSPRGLPE. In full, the CDR3 is CASSPRGLPEAFF.

This clone came up many times. With the read ending 3 residues before the CDR3 end, the germline J gene is used to fill in that end. This chain links TRBV5-1 with TRBJ2-2; 9 bases line up with TRBD1. V shed 4 bases and J 4 bases; nucleotides not matched to a gene: 5. Germline V gene sequence: CDR1 SGHRS, CDR2 YFSETQ. The CDR3 loop spans 15 amino acids. The CDR3 bases that were read are TGCGCCAGCAGCAAGGGACAGGGCTCCACCGGGGAG. It is translated as CASSKGQGSTGE. The entire CDR3 protein is CASSKGQGSTGELFF.

This clone was seen many times. The observed sequence ends 3 residues before the CDR3 terminus, with the missing tail filled in from the germline J gene. V is TRBV5-1 and J is TRBJ2-7; 8 bases match TRBD1. The V gene's germline CDR1 is SGHRS and CDR2 YFSETQ. The junction had 5 bases not matched to a gene; V was cut back by 0 bases and J by 6 bases. This CDR3 is 14 amino acids long. The sequenced part of the CDR3 DNA is TGCGCCAGCAGCTTGGTGGCAGGGGGCGGCGAG. This gives the protein CASSLVAGGGE. The full-length CDR3 reads as CASSLVAGGGEQYF.

This clone has at least ten counts. Read data end 3 residues before the CDR3 end; the end is taken from the germline J gene. This chain connects TRBV28 to TRBJ1-2, with 12 bases aligning to TRBD1. Germline V gives CDR1 MDHEN, CDR2 SYDVKM. This CDR3 is built from 16 residues. Trimming removed 7 bases from V and 3 bases from J; junction bases left unmatched: 9. The sequenced CDR3 bases are TGTGCCAGCATCGCCTCGGGACAGGGGGCGTACTATGGC. This codes for CASIASGQGAYYG. In full, the CDR3 reads CASIASGQGAYYGYTF.